The clone carrying this TCR beta chain occurred many times. This sample is part of a study of blood T cells in healthy people across ages. V lost 1 base, J lost 1 base, and 2 bases stayed unmatched. This CDR3 has 15 amino acids. CDR1 and CDR2 (germline): LGHDT, YNNKEL (reference sequence). For the second PCR, which ran for 7 to 11 cycles, a sample-barcoded 5' primer and a J-beta primer mix were used. TCRdb recomputed calls from the 5' RACE reads with MiXCR, one row per CDR3 protein. This sample has roughly 800,000 distinct CDR3 sequences, with more than 25% found just once. This sample also appeared in a second study, on T cells of mothers and their children.

The clonotype comes from a boy aged 5-17 years in good health. The sequenced sample consisted of blood. The J gene is TRBJ2-5, the V gene TRBV3-1, with 8 bases matching TRBD2. The chain's CDR3 is CASSQVGLAQETQYF. CDR3 in DNA: TGTGCCAGCAGCCAAGTAGGACTAGCCCAAGAGACCCAGTACTTC.